Presented here are 8 T cell receptor beta chains from one specimen sequenced in a study of CD8+ T cells in alopecia areata. cDNA reverse transcribed from extracted RNA served as the sequencing template. Profiled with immunoSEQ multiplex PCR; TCRdb holds only in-frame clones, not every one. The table has 150,000 to 250,000 clones, about 60% seen once; the top ten hold 3% to 4%. Treatment meaning: oral pan-JAK inhibitor, 5-10 mg twice daily. Sequencing used CD4+ T cells sorted from blood, obtained at week 4, from a patient treated with tofacitinib. These TCRs come from a human donor with alopecia areata.

V and J are TRBV12-5 and TRBJ2-7; D assignment may be TRBD1 or TRBD2 (5 bases each). CDR1 and CDR2 from the germline V gene are LGHNT and FRNRAP. This CDR3 has 15 residues. Deletions cut 6 bases from V and 0 bases from J, with 15 bases between. CDR3 residues: CASGPPGTRSYEQYF. The CDR3 DNA is TGTGCTAGTGGCCCCCCGGGGACCCGCTCCTACGAGCAGTACTTC.

V gene TRBV29-1 combines with J gene TRBJ2-7; the match to TRBD2 covers 10 bases. The CDR3 loop spans 14 amino acids. Per the germline V gene, CDR1 is SQVTM and CDR2 is ANQGSEA. The trim removed 2 bases at V and 4 bases at J, leaving 5 bases unmatched. CDR3 loop: CSVERAGGQYEQYF. The CDR3 coding sequence is TGCAGCGTTGAAAGAGCGGGGGGGCAATACGAGCAGTACTTC.

This chain links TRBV29-1 with TRBJ2-5, with TRBD1 matching over 9 bases. This CDR3 contains 15 residues. Looked up from germline, CDR1 is SQVTM and CDR2 is ANQGSEA. Germline trimming cut 5 bases from V and 5 bases from J; bases unmatched to any gene: 12. The CDR3: CSVTGGKGIRETQYF. CDR3 DNA: TGCAGCGTTACAGGGGGCAAGGGTATCCGGGAGACCCAGTACTTC.

V is TRBV29-1 and J is TRBJ2-7; 8 bases map to TRBD1. Germline V gene data show CDR1 as SQVTM and CDR2 as ANQGSEA. The CDR3 is 15 amino acids. The trim removed 7 bases at V and 0 bases at J, leaving 11 bases unmatched. DNA for the CDR3: TGCAGCGGGAGGACAGGGCCCGAGAGCTCCTACGAGCAGTACTTC. This translates into CSGRTGPESSYEQYF.

Regarding this clone: This CDR3 is also generated by other DNA sequences in the sample. The V and J genes are TRBV6-5 and TRBJ1-6; 9 bases match TRBD1. The germline V gene has CDR1 MNHEY and CDR2 SVGAGI. This CDR3 has 14 residues. The trim removed 4 bases at V and 7 bases at J, leaving 2 bases unmatched. The DNA for the CDR3 is TGTGCCAGCAGTTCAGGGACAGGGAATTCACCCCTCCACTTT. Translated: CASSSGTGNSPLHF.

This clone was recorded only once. The chain combines TRBV29-1 with TRBJ2-3; D is perhaps TRBD1 or TRBD2 (5 bases each). Germline CDR1 and CDR2: SQVTM and ANQGSEA. Trimming removed 1 base from V and 1 base from J, with 6 bases in between. The CDR3 is made up of 13 amino acids. CDR3: CSVEGGGTDTQYF. DNA of the CDR3: TGCAGCGTTGAAGGAGGGGGCACAGATACGCAGTATTTT.

The genes are TRBV10-3 and TRBJ2-7, with a possible D match to TRBD2 (6 bases). The CDR3 covers 14 residues. Per the germline V gene, CDR1 is ENHRY and CDR2 is SYGVKD. Trimming took off 10 bases at V and 3 bases at J, with 19 bases between the two ends. The CDR3 is CATQPGDMNYEQYF. CDR3 coding DNA: TGTGCCACCCAGCCGGGAGACATGAACTACGAGCAGTACTTC.

The gene calls are TRBV9 and TRBJ1-2; D unresolved. Trimming left V 8 bases short and J 5 bases short, with 13 bases between. Germline CDR1 SGDLS, CDR2 YYNGEE. The CDR3 sequence is 12 residues long. CDR3 amino acids: CASKEVGYGYTF. The CDR3 coding sequence is TGTGCCAGTAAAGAGGTTGGGTATGGCTACACCTTC.